These 18 T cell receptor beta chains were sequenced from one sample in a study of blood T cell repertoires in COVID-19. The table came from immunoSEQ multiplex PCR; TCRdb's copy has only in-frame clones and leaves some out. The table lists 300,000 to 400,000 clones, 88% of them singletons. What was sequenced was PBMCs or T cells enriched from blood (not recorded which). The receptors stem from a woman between 18 and 29 years old who had recovered from COVID-19.

The chain combines TRBV6-4 with TRBJ2-2, with 9 bases fitting TRBD1. Per the germline V gene, CDR1 is MRHNA and CDR2 is SNTAGT. J lost 4 bases, V lost 4 bases, and 1 base had no gene match. This CDR3 region has 14 residues. The CDR3 DNA reads TGTGCCAGCAGTGCGACAGGGGGCACCGGGGAGCTGTTTTTT. Translation gives CASSATGGTGELFF.

For the CDR3, the DNA is TGTGCCAGCAGGGCGGCATACGAGCAGTACTTC. It translates to CASRAAYEQYF. The rearrangement uses TRBV11-2 and TRBJ2-7, with no clear D. CDR3 length: 11 residues. V shed 6 bases and J shed 4 bases, with 7 bases lying between them. Per germline, CDR1 SGHAT and CDR2 FQNNGV.

The chain couples TRBV5-4 to TRBJ1-5; perhaps TRBD1 as D (5 bases). Trimming removed 4 bases from V and 5 bases from J, with 10 bases in between. The length of the CDR3 is 13 residues. The germline V gene has CDR1 SGHNT and CDR2 YYREEE (reference sequence). Here the CDR3 reads CASSRGLDQPQHF. The CDR3 nucleotides read TGTGCCAGCAGCCGGGGACTGGATCAGCCCCAGCATTTT.

V and J are TRBV5-1 and TRBJ1-5, with 8 bases aligning to TRBD1. Germline V gene sequence: CDR1 SGHRS, CDR2 YFSETQ. The CDR3 consists of 15 residues. The junction had 4 bases not matched to a gene; V was cut back by 3 bases and J by 2 bases. The CDR3 sequence: CASSSSGQGNQPQHF. CDR3 sequence (DNA): TGCGCCAGCAGCTCTTCGGGACAGGGCAATCAGCCCCAGCATTTT.

This chain links TRBV19 with TRBJ2-2, with TRBD2 identical over 7 bases. Trimming took 0 bases from V and 5 from J; bases not matched to a gene: 12. Germline lookup yields CDR1 LNHDA and CDR2 SQIVND (reference sequence). The CDR3 length is 18 residues. For the CDR3, the DNA is TGTGCCAGTAGTATAGATGGTGGCGGGGGATCGGGGACCGGGGAGCTGTTTTTT. This sequence encodes CASSIDGGGGSGTGELFF. The whole variable domain, remainder taken from reference TRBV19 and TRBJ2-2, is DGGITQSPKYLFRKEGQNVTLSCEQNLNHDAMYWYRQDPGQGLRLIYYSQIVNDFQKGDIAEGYSVSREKKESFPLTVTSAQKNPTAFYLCASSIDGGGGSGTGELFFGEGSRLTVL.

This clone was observed once. The CDR3 DNA sequence: TGTGCCAGCAGTTACCCTGGGACACGCCAGCTCCTTTCTGGAAACACCATATATTTT. This gives the protein CASSYPGTRQLLSGNTIYF. This chain connects TRBV6-2 or TRBV6-3 to TRBJ1-3; D possibly corresponds to TRBD1 (6 bases). The CDR3 is 19 residues long. V lost 2 bases and J 1 base, leaving 21 bases between the germline ends. Germline lookup yields CDR1 MNHEY and CDR2 SVGEGT.

In this sample, this clone turned up a few times. The chain joins TRBV2 to TRBJ2-7; 9 bases map to TRBD2. The V gene's germline CDR1 is SNHLY and CDR2 FYNNEI. Unmatched junction bases numbered 15, after V lost 8 bases and J lost 7 bases. The CDR3 contains 15 residues. The CDR3, as DNA: TGTGCCAGCTATTTTATAGCGGGGGATAGCTATGAGCAGTACTTC. It is translated as CASYFIAGDSYEQYF.

The chain links TRBV27 to TRBJ2-3; 12 positions agree with TRBD2. V lost 8 bases, J lost 8 bases, and 5 bases stayed unmatched. There are 13 residues in the CDR3. Germline V gene lookup returns CDR1 MNHEY and CDR2 SMNVEV (reference sequence). The CDR3 bases are TGTGCCAGCGGAGGACTAGCGGGGCCTACGCAGTATTTT. It translates to CASGGLAGPTQYF.

V gene TRBV5-1 combines with J gene TRBJ2-3, with 9 bases identical to TRBD2. Looked up from germline, CDR1 is SGHRS and CDR2 is YFSETQ. The J segment lost 1 base and the V segment lost 4 bases, leaving 4 bases of the junction unmatched. The CDR3 length is 15 residues. The CDR3 DNA reads as TGCGCCAGCAGCCGCTTAGCGGGGGGCACAGATACGCAGTATTTT. Amino acid sequence: CASSRLAGGTDTQYF. The full variable domain, with the rest looked up from reference TRBV5-1 and TRBJ2-3, is KAGVTQTPRYLIKTRGQQVTLSCSPISGHRSVSWYQQTPGQGLQFLFEYFSETQRNKGNFPGRFSGRQFSNSRSEMNVSTLELGDSALYLCASSRLAGGTDTQYFGPGTRLTVL.

The CDR3 DNA is TGTGCCAGCAGTTCGGCAGGGGGAGCGAACACCGGGGAGCTGTTTTTT. Translated, it gives CASSSAGGANTGELFF. The chain combines TRBV6-5 with TRBJ2-2, with 7 bases that match TRBD1. The CDR3 covers 16 residues. The V segment lost 4 bases and the J segment 0 bases; nucleotides outside the gene matches: 5. The germline V gene encodes CDR1 MNHEY and CDR2 SVGAGI.

This chain connects TRBV2 to TRBJ2-3, with 11 bases aligning to TRBD2. Trimming took 7 bases from V and 1 from J; bases not matched to a gene: 4. The CDR3 is 15 residues long. In germline, CDR1 is SNHLY, CDR2 FYNNEI. The CDR3 DNA reads TGTGCCAGCAAATTGACTAGCGGGGGCACAGATACGCAGTATTTT. This codes for CASKLTSGGTDTQYF.

The V call is TRBV9, the J call TRBJ1-2, with 10 bases identical to TRBD1. V gave up 3 bases and J gave up 5 bases; unmatched junction bases: 4. This CDR3 region has 14 residues. In germline, CDR1 is SGDLS, CDR2 YYNGEE. The CDR3 sequence is CASSAPGQGYGYTF. CDR3 DNA sequence: TGTGCCAGCAGCGCACCGGGACAGGGGTATGGCTACACCTTC.

The CDR3 is CASSSHWQGASGTGELFF. CDR3 coding DNA: TGTGCCAGCAGCTCCCATTGGCAGGGGGCTAGTGGGACCGGGGAGCTGTTTTTT. This chain links TRBV7-3 with TRBJ2-2; 8 nucleotides agree with TRBD1. Germline V gene lookup returns CDR1 SGHTA and CDR2 FQGTGA. The CDR3 runs 18 residues. The V gene end was trimmed by 4 bases and the J gene end by 5 bases; junction bases not matched to a gene: 15.

The CDR3 spells CASSLDRDSSYNEQFF. CDR3 DNA sequence: TGTGCCAGCAGCTTAGACCGGGATAGCTCCTACAATGAGCAGTTCTTC. The gene calls are TRBV7-3 and TRBJ2-1; maybe TRBD2 (5 bases). The germline gives CDR1 SGHTA, CDR2 FQGTGA. V lost 2 bases to trimming and J lost 0 bases, with 11 bases between them. This CDR3 spans 16 amino acids. Based on the CDR3 plus reference TRBV7-3 and TRBJ2-1, the full variable domain is GAGVSQTPSNKVTEKGKYVELRCDPISGHTALYWYRQSLGQGPEFLIYFQGTGAADDSGLPNDRFFAVRPEGSVSTLKIQRTERGDSAVYLCASSLDRDSSYNEQFFGPGTRLTVL.

The V and J genes are TRBV9 and TRBJ1-1; 7 nucleotides match TRBD1. The germline gives CDR1 SGDLS, CDR2 YYNGEE. V shed 0 bases and J 4 bases; nucleotides not matched to a gene: 3. The CDR3 loop spans 14 amino acids. In nucleotides, the CDR3 is TGTGCCAGCAGCGTAGGACAGGGACCCACTGAAGCTTTCTTT. It is translated as CASSVGQGPTEAFF. Based on the CDR3 plus reference TRBV9 and TRBJ1-1, the full variable domain is DSGVTQTPKHLITATGQRVTLRCSPRSGDLSVYWYQQSLDQGLQFLIQYYNGEERAKGNILERFSAQQFPDLHSELNLSSLELGDSALYFCASSVGQGPTEAFFGQGTRLTVV.

The chain carries TRBV18 and TRBJ1-1, with D hard to call. CDR3 length equals 16 residues. Germline assignment: CDR1 KGHSH and CDR2 LQKENI. V lost 3 bases to trimming and J lost 0 bases, with 14 bases between them. CDR3 protein: CASSPRSVSLNTEAFF. The CDR3 bases are TGTGCCAGCTCACCCCGGTCGGTCTCCCTGAACACTGAAGCTTTCTTT.

This chain's CDR3 is CASSATGLQETQYF. The CDR3 bases are TGTGCCAGCAGCGCGACGGGACTACAAGAGACCCAGTACTTC. The chain uses TRBV5-4 and TRBJ2-5; 7 positions match TRBD2. CDR1 SGHNT and CDR2 YYREEE come from the germline V gene (reference sequence). This CDR3 spans 14 amino acids. Trimming took 4 bases from V and 2 from J; bases not matched to a gene: 5. Full variable domain (rest looked up from reference TRBV5-4 and TRBJ2-5): ETGVTQSPTHLIKTRGQQVTLRCSSQSGHNTVSWYQQALGQGPQFIFQYYREEENGRGNFPPRFSGLQFPNYSSELNVNALELDDSALYLCASSATGLQETQYFGPGTRLLVL.

This chain joins TRBV28 and TRBJ2-7, with 7 bases fitting TRBD1. The CDR3 length is 12 residues. J was trimmed by 6 bases and V by 7 bases; bases with no gene match: 6. Germline CDR1 and CDR2: MDHEN and SYDVKM. CDR3 sequence reads: CASNEQGSEQYF. DNA of the CDR3: TGTGCCAGCAACGAACAGGGGTCCGAGCAGTACTTC.